The clone carrying this T cell receptor beta chain was recorded a few times. Its specificity is unknown. The sample comes from a study of memory CD4+ T cells and cytomegalovirus serostatus. Looking at the study overall: Healthy Belgian adult donors included about nine CMV-positive and 24 CMV-negative people.

CDR3 length: 14 amino acids. Trimming removed 1 base from V and 1 base from J, with 5 bases in between. From germline, CDR1 is SGHRS and CDR2 YFSETQ. The sort gate was single viable CD3+CD4+CD8-CD45RO+ cells for memory CD4+ T cells. Serostatus was set by detecting CMV pp150, pp28, p38, p52 IgG. Measured with immunoSEQ multiplex PCR; TCRdb has only the in-frame clones, and not every one. The sample consists of tens of thousands of clones, approximately 80% of them appearing once. Broader study findings: A US-trained random forest predicted CMV serostatus with median AUC about 0.92.

Source material: memory CD4+ T cells from blood. The sequence came from an adult in good health and CMV-seronegative. This chain links TRBV5-1 with TRBJ2-2; D gene uncertain. DNA for the CDR3: TGCGCCAGCAGCTTGAATGGGAACACCGGGGAGCTGTTTTTT. It encodes CASSLNGNTGELFF.